This T cell receptor (beta chain) was identified in a study of cytomegalovirus exposure and HLA in healthy donors. This CDR3 region has 11 residues. Trimming stripped 6 bases from V and 7 bases from J, with 9 bases between. The germline CDR1 and CDR2 sequences are LNHDA and SQIVND (reference sequence). Use of 60 Vbeta and 13 Jbeta primers characterized the PCR. Produced via immunoSEQ multiplex PCR; TCRdb's table is partial and in-frame only. This table has about 100,000 clones, about 80% appearing once. The receptor was isolated from a woman aged 55-75 years in good health and CMV-seronegative. The chain recombines TRBV19 with TRBJ1-2; no clear D. Sequencing was done on a sample of PBMCs. CDR3 nucleotide sequence: TGTGCCAGTAGGGCCCCATCTGGCTACACCTTC. It specifies CASRAPSGYTF.